This section outlines one TCR beta chain sequence together with its context. No antigen is known for it. No base quality information exists; no much larger clone differs at one position. The entry originates in a study of CD8+ T cells in alopecia areata (dated by TCRdb to the late 2010s). Concerning the study at large: High-throughput TCRbeta sequencing was used to examine T cell clonal expansion in alopecia areata in both the C3H/HeJ mouse model and human patients. TCRbeta CDR3 regions were amplified by immunoSEQ multiplex PCR with 35 Vbeta forward and 13 Jbeta reverse primers. On the human side, TCRbeta sequencing was run on scalp tissue and on sorted CD4+ and CD8+ peripheral blood T cells from healthy controls and from alopecia areata patients with either patchy or totalis/universalis disease. Scalp clonality was compared across normal scalp (n=4), patchy alopecia areata scalp (n=8), and alopecia totalis/universalis scalp (n=8). RNA was extracted with the PAXgene miRNA kit for fixed scalp, the miRNeasy kit for PBMCs, and the RNeasy kit for mouse skin.

PBMCs were separated by density centrifugation and stained for CD3, CD4 and CD8, after which CD4+ and CD8+ T cells were sorted on a FACSAria. Unaffected controls provided scalp biopsies and blood samples. Inclusive of the bounding cysteine and phenylalanine, the CDR3 is 13 residues long. Only the CDR3 portion is preserved as DNA: 39 bases, with reading frame beginning at the first base. Per the germline V gene, SGHDT is the CDR1 and YYEEEE is the CDR2. At the junction V is shortened by 5 bases and J by 7 bases, with 16 bases in between. The paper's findings and limits, for the study overall: TCR sequences shared between patients were less clear than in mice, possibly partly because of HLA diversity in the patient population. Unlike mouse skin, where gammadelta T cells dominate, normal human skin contains resident alphabeta T cells that get sequenced too, which complicates analysis of the scalp TCR repertoire. Compared with normal scalp, lesional scalp had higher clonality and more expanded CD8+ clones, particularly in alopecia totalis/universalis, a pattern that suggests antigenic drive.

Libraries were made using the immunoSEQ multiplex PCR assay. RNA was extracted from all samples and reverse transcribed into cDNA as template for TCR sequencing. SuperScript III was used to make first-strand cDNA, primed with a 2:1 mix of oligo-dT and random hexamers. Amplification bias was assessed with a synthetic immune receptor repertoire, and residual bias was removed computationally. As for the original processing: Raw reads were preprocessed to remove errors, and CDR3 was defined according to IMGT conventions as the region from the conserved cysteine to phenylalanine. Clonality was computed as 1 minus the Shannon entropy, with the entropy normalized by log2 of the number of productive unique TCRs. Whether scalp clones were CD4 or CD8 was inferred by matching scalp TCRbeta sequences against CD4 and CD8 repertoires sorted from blood. TCRdb holds this immuneACCESS table with in-frame rearrangements only. Some clones are missing; in checked studies, unresolved V genes explain under half, and the rest has no known cause. Clone size and V and J calls were adopted from that table, with D and trimming inferred from the DNA. The sample yields around 150,000 clones; around two thirds were counted once. Clones ranked in the top ten supply 36% of the sample.

The TCR was taken from a human donor in good health. What was sequenced was CD8+ T cells sorted from blood. Recombination connected TRBV5-6 to TRBJ2-7; TRBD2 is possibly the D segment (6 matching bases). The DNA reads TGTGCCAGCAGATGGAGGGCCGTGGGGGAGCAGTACTTC. It specifies CASRWRAVGEQYF.